The TCR beta chain under discussion was sequenced for a study of T cell repertoires in ileal Crohn's disease. Study details: Thiopurines (around ten) or anti-TNF agents (more than 17) were given postoperatively to about half. Biopsies of inflamed ileum from the surgical specimen form M0 samples.

A single count supports this clone. As for time point: inflamed ileum from the surgical specimen. The CDR3 covers 14 residues. Trimming cost V 2 bases and J 0 bases, with 4 bases left between them. Germline V gene data show CDR1 as MNHEY and CDR2 as SVGAGI. TCRdb's copy holds only in-frame clones and misses some; the assay was immunoSEQ multiplex PCR. The repertoire holds fewer than 20,000 clones, with approximately 92% as singletons. The chain uses TRBV6-5 and TRBJ1-4; D is ambiguous. Sample: ileal tissue. The clonotype originates from an adult with Crohn's disease. The CDR3 region is CASSYGTTNEKLFF. CDR3 sequence (DNA): TGTGCCAGCAGTTACGGGACAACTAATGAAAAACTGTTTTTT.